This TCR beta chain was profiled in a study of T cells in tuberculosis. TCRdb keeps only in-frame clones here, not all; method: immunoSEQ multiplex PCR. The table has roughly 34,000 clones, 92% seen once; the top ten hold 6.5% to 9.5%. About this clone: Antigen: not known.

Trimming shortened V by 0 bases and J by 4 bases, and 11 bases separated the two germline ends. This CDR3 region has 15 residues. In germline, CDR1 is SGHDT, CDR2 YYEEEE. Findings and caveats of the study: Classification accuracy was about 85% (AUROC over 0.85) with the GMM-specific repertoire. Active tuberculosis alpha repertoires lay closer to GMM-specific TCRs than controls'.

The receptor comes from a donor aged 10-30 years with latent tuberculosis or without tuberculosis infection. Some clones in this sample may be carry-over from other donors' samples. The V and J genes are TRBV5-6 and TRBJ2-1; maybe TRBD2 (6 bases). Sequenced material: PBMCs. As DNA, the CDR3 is TGTGCCAGCAGCTTGGGACTAGATACGTACAATGAGCAGTTCTTC. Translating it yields CASSLGLDTYNEQFF.